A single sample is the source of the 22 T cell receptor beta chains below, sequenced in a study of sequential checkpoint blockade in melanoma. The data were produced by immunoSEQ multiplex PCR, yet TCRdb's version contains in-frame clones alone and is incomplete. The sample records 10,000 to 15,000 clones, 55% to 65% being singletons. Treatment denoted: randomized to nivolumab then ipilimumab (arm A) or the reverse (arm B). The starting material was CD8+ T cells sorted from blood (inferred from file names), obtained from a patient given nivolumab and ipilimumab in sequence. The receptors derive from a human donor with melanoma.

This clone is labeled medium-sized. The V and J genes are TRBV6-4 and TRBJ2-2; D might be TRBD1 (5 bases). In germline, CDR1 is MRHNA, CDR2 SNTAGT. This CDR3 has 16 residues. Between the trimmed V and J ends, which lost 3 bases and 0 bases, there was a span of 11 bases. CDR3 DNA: TGTGCCAGCAGTGAACAGGCTAATACGAACACCGGGGAGCTGTTTTTT. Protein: CASSEQANTNTGELFF.

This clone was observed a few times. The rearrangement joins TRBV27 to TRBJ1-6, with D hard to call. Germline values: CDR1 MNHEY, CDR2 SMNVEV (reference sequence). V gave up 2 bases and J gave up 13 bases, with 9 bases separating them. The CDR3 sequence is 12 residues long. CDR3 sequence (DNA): TGTGCCAGCAGTTTAGACGGCAGGCCCCTCCACTTT. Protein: CASSLDGRPLHF.

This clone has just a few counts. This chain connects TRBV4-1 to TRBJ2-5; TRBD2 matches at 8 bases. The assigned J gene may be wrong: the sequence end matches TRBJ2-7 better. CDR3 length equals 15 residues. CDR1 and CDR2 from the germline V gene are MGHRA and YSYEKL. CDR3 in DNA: TGCGCCAGCAGCCAAGCGGTCGGGAGGGCCGACGAGCAGTACTTC. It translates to CASSQAVGRADEQYF.

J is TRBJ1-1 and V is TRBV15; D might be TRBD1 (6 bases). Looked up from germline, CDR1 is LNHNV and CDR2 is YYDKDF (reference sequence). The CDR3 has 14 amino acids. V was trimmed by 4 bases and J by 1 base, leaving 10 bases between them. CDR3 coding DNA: TGTGCCACCAGCACCCTAGGGGGGAACACTGAAGCTTTCTTT. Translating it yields CATSTLGGNTEAFF.

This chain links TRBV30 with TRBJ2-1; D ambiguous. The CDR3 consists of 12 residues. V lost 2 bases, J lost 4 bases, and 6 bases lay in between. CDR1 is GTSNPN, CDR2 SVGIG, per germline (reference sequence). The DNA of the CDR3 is TGTGCCTGGAGTCTAGGATACAATGAGCAGTTCTTC. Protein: CAWSLGYNEQFF.

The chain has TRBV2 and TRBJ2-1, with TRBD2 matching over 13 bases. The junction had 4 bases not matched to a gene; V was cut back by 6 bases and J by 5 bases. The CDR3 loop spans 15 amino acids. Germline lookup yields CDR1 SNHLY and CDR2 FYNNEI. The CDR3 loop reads CASRRTSGGDNEQFF. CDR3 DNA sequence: TGTGCCAGCAGGAGGACTAGCGGGGGAGACAATGAGCAGTTCTTC.

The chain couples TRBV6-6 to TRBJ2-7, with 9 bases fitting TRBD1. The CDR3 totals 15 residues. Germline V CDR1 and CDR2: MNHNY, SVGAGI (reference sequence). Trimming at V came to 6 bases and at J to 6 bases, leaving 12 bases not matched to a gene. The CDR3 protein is CASSLPRDRVGEQYF. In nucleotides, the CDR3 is TGTGCCAGCAGCCTCCCTCGGGACAGGGTTGGCGAGCAGTACTTC.

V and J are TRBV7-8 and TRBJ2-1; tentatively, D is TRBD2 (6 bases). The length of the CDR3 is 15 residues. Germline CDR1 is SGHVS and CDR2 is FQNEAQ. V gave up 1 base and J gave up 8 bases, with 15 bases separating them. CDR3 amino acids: CASSLEASVEYEQFF. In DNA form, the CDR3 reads TGTGCCAGCAGCTTAGAGGCTAGCGTAGAGTATGAGCAGTTCTTC.

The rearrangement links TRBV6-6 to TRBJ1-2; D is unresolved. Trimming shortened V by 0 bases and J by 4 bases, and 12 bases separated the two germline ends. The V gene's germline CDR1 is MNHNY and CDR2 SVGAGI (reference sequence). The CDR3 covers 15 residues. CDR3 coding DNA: TGTGCCAGCAGTTACTCGCCAGGCACCCTCTATGGCTACACCTTC. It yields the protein CASSYSPGTLYGYTF.

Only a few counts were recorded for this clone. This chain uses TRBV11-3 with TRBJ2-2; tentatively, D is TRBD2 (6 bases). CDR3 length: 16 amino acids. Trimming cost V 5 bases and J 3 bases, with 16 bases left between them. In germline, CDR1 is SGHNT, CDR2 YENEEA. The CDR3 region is CASSPRDGGYTGELFF. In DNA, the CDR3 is TGTGCCAGCAGCCCCCGGGACGGGGGTTACACCGGGGAGCTGTTTTTT.

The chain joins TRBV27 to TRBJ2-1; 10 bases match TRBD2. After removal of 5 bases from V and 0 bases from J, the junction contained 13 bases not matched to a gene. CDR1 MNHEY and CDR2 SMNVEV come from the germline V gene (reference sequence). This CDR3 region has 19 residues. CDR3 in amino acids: CASSRPSGLAVSSYNEQFF. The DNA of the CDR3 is TGTGCCAGCAGTCGCCCCTCAGGACTAGCGGTGAGCTCCTACAATGAGCAGTTCTTC.

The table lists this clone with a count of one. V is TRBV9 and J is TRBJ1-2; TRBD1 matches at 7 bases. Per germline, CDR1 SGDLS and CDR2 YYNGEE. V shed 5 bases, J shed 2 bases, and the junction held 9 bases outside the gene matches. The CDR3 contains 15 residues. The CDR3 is CASRKHDRANYGYTF. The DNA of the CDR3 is TGTGCCAGCAGGAAACACGACAGGGCGAACTATGGCTACACCTTC.

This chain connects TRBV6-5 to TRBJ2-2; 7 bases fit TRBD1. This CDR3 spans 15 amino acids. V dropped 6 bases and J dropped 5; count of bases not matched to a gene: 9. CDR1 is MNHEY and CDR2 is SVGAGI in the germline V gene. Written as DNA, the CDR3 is TGTGCCAGCAGAGTGGGACAGAGAATAACCGGGGAGCTGTTTTTT. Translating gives CASRVGQRITGELFF.

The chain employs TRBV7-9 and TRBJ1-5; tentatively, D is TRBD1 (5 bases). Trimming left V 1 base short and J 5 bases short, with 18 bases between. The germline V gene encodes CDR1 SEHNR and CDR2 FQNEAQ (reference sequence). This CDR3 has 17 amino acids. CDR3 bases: TGTGCCAGCAGCTTAGGGGGGGGTGGCAATAACGATCAGCCCCAGCATTTT. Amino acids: CASSLGGGGNNDQPQHF.

CDR3 sequence reads: CSVEGLSGGAGDTQYF. The CDR3 bases are TGCAGCGTTGAGGGGCTAAGCGGGGGGGCGGGAGATACGCAGTATTTT. The J gene is TRBJ2-3, the V gene TRBV29-1; 10 nucleotides match TRBD2. Germline assignment: CDR1 SQVTM and CDR2 ANQGSEA. This CDR3 contains 16 residues. Losses at the gene ends were 3 bases for V and 5 bases for J; bases not matched to a gene: 11.

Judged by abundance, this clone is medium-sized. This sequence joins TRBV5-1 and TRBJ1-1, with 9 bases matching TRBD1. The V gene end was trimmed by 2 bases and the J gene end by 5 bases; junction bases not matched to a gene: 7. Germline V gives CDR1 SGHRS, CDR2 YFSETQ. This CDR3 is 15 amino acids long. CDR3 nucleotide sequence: TGCGCCAGCAGCTTAGGACAGGGGATGAGAACTGAAGCTTTCTTT. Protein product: CASSLGQGMRTEAFF.

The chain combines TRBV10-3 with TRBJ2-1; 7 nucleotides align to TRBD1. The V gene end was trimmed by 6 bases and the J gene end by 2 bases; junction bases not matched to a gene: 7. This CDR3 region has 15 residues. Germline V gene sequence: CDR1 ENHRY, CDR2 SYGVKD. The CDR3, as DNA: TGTGCCATCAGGGGCGTGGACAGGACCTACAATGAGCAGTTCTTC. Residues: CAIRGVDRTYNEQFF.

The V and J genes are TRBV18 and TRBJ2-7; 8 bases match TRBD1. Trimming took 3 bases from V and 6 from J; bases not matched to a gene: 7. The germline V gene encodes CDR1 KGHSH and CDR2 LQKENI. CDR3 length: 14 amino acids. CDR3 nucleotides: TGTGCCAGCTCACCTCCGGACAGGGCATTCGAGCAGTACTTC. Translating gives CASSPPDRAFEQYF.

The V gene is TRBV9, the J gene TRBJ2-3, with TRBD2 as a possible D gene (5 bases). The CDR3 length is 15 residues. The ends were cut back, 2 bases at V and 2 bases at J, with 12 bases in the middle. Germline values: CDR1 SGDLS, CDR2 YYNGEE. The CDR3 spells CASSVSSRLTDTQYF. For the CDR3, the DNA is TGTGCCAGCAGCGTTTCTAGCCGGCTCACAGATACGCAGTATTTT.

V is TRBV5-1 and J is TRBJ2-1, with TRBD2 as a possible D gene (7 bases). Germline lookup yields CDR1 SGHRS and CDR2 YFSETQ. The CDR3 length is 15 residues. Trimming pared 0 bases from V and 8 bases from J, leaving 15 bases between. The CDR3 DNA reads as TGCGCCAGCAGCTTGGCTAGCGGAGGGGGATATGAGCAGTTCTTC. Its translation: CASSLASGGGYEQFF. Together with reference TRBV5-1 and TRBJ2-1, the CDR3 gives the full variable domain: KAGVTQTPRYLIKTRGQQVTLSCSPISGHRSVSWYQQTPGQGLQFLFEYFSETQRNKGNFPGRFSGRQFSNSRSEMNVSTLELGDSALYLCASSLASGGGYEQFFGPGTRLTVL.

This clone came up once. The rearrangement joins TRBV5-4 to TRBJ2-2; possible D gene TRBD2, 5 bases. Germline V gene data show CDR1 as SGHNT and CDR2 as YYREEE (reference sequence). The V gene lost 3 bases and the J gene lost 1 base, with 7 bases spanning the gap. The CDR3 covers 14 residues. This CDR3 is CASSSGVNTGELFF. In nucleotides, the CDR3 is TGTGCCAGCAGCTCCGGGGTGAACACCGGGGAGCTGTTTTTT.

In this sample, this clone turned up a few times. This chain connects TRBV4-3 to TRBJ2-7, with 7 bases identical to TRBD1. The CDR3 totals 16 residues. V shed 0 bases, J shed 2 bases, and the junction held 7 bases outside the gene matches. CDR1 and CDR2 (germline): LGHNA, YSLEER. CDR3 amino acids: CASSQEEQGKPYEQYF. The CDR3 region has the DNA TGCGCCAGCAGCCAAGAGGAACAGGGGAAGCCCTACGAGCAGTACTTC.